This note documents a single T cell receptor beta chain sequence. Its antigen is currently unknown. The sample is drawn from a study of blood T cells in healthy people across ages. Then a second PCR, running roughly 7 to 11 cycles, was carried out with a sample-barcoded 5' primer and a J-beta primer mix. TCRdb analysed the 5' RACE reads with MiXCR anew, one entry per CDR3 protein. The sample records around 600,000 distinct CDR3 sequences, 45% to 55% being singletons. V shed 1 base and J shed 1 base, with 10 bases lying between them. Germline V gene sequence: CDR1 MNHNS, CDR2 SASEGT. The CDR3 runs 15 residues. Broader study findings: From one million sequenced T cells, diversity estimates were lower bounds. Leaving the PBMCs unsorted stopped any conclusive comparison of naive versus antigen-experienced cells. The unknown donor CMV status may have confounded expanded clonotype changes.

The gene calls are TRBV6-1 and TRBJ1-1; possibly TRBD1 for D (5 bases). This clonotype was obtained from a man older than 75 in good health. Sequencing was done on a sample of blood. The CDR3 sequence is CASSEGGSRNTEAFF. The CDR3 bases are TGTGCCAGCAGTGAAGGGGGGTCGAGGAACACTGAAGCTTTCTTT.